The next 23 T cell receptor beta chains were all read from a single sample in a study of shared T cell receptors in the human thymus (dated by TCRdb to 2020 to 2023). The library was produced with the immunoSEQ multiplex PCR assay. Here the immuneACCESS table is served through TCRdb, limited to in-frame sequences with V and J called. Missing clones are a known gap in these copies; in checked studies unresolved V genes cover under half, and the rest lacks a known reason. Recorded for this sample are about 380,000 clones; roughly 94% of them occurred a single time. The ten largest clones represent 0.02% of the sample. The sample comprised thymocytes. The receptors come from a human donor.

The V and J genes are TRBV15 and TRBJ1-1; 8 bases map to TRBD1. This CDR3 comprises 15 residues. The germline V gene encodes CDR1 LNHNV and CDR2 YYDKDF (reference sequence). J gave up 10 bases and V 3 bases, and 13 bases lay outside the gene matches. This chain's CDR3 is CATSSGQGVKGGAFF. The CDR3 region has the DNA TGTGCCACCAGCAGCGGACAGGGCGTCAAGGGTGGAGCTTTCTTT.

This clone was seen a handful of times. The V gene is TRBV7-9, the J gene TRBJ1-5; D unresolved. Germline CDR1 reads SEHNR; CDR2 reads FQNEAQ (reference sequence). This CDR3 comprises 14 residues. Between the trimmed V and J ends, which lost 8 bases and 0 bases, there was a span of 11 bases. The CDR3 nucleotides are TGTGCCAGCTCCGGCTCGCGTAGCAATCAGCCCCAGCATTTT. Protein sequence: CASSGSRSNQPQHF.

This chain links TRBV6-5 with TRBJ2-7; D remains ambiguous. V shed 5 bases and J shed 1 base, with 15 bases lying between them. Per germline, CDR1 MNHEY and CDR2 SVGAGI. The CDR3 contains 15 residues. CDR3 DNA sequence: TGTGCCAGCAGTAACACTTTTCCCGGGTCCTACGAGCAGTACTTC. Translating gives CASSNTFPGSYEQYF.

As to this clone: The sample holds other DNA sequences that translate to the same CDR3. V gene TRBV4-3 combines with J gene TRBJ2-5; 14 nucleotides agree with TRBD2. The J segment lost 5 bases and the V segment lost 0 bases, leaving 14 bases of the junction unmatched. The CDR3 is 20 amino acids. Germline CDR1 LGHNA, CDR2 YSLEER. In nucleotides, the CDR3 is TGCGCCAGCAGCCAAGAAACCACGGAGAGGACTAGCGGGAGGCAGGAGACCCAGTACTTC. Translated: CASSQETTERTSGRQETQYF.

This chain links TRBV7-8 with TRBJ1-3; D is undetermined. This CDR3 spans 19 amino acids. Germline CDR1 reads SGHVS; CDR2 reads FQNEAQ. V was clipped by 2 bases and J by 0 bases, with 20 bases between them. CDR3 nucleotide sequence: TGTGCCAGCAGCTTAAGGGTGTCTGCGGGGAGAAACTCTGGAAACACCATATATTTT. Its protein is CASSLRVSAGRNSGNTIYF.

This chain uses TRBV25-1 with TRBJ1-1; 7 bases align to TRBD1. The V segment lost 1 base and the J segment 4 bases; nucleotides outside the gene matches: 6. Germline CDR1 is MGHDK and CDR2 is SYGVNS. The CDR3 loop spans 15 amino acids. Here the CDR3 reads CASSESDRAGTEAFF. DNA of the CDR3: TGTGCCAGCAGTGAATCCGACAGGGCAGGCACTGAAGCTTTCTTT.

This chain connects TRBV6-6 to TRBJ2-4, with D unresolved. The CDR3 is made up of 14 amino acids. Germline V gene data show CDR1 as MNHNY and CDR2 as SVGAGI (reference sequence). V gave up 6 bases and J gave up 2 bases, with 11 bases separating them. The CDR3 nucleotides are TGTGCCAGCAGCCCCCCGGAGACCAAAAACATTCAGTACTTC. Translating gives CASSPPETKNIQYF.

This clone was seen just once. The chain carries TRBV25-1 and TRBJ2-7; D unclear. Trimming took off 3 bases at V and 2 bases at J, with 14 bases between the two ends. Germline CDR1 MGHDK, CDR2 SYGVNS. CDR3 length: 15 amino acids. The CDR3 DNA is TGTGCCAGCAGTGAGGACGGACGCTACCCCTACGAGCAGTACTTC. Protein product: CASSEDGRYPYEQYF.

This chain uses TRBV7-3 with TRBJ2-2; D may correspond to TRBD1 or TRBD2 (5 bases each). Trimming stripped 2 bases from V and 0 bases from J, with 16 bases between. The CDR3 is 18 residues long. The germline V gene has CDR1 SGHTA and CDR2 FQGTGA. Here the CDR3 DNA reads TGTGCCAGCAGCTTAGCACGGGGCAGGCCAACGAACACCGGGGAGCTGTTTTTT. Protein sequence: CASSLARGRPTNTGELFF.

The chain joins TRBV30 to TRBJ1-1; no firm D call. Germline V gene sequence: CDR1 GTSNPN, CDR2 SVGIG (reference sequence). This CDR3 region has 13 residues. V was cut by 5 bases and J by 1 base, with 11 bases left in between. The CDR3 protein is CAWGHRGNTEAFF. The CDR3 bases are TGTGCCTGGGGGCACCGGGGGAACACTGAAGCTTTCTTT.

CDR3 coding DNA: TGTGCCGGGAAGGACAGGGGGAACACTGAAGCTTTCTTT. Translated: CAGKDRGNTEAFF. V is TRBV28 and J is TRBJ1-1, with 9 bases fitting TRBD1. This CDR3 comprises 13 residues. Germline V CDR1 and CDR2: MDHEN, SYDVKM. V trimming: 11 bases; J trimming: 1 base; junction bases outside the gene matches: 5.

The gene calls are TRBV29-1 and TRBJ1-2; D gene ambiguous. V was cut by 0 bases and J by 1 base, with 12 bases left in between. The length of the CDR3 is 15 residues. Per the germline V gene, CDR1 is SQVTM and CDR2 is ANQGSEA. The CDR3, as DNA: TGCAGCGTTGAAGATCCGGACGGACTTAACTATGGCTACACCTTC. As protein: CSVEDPDGLNYGYTF. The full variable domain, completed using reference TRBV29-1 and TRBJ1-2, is SAVISQKPSRDICQRGTSLTIQCQVDSQVTMMFWYRQQPGQSLTLIATANQGSEATYESGFVIDKFPISRPNLTFSTLTVSNMSPEDSSIYLCSVEDPDGLNYGYTFGSGTRLTVV.

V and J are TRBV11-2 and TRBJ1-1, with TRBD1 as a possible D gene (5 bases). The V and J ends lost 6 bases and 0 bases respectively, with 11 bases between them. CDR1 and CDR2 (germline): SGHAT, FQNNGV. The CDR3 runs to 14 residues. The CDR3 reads CASRSRTLNTEAFF. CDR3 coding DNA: TGTGCCAGCAGGTCCCGGACACTGAACACTGAAGCTTTCTTT.

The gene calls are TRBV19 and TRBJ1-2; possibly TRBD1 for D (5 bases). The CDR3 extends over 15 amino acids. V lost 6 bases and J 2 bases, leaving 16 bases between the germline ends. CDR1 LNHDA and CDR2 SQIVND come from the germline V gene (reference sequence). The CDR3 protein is CASSPSRGRNYGYTF. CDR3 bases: TGTGCCAGTAGCCCTTCGCGGGGGAGGAACTATGGCTACACCTTC.

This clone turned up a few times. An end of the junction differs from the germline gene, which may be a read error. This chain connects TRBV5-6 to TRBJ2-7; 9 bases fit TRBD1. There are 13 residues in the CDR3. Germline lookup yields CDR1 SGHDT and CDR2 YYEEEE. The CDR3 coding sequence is TGTGCCAGCACCACGGCTTTGGGACAGGGTGACTCTTTC. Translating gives CASTTALGQGDSF.

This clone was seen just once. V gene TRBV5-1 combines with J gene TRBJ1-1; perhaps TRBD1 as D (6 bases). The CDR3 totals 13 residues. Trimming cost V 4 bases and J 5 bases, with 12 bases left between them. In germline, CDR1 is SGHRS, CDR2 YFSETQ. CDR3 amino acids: CASSPGGRTEAFF. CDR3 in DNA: TGCGCCAGCAGCCCGGGGGGCCGGACTGAAGCTTTCTTT.

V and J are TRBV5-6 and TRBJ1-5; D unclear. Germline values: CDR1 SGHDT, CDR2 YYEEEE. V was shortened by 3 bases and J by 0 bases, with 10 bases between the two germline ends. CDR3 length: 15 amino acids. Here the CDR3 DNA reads TGTGCCAGCAGCTGTCGACACCTTAGCAATCAGCCCCAGCATTTT. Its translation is CASSCRHLSNQPQHF.

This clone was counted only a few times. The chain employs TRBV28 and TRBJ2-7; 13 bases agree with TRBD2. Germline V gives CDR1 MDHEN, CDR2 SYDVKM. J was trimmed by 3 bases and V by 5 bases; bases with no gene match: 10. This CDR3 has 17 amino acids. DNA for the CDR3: TGTGCCAGCAGTCACCGGACTAGCGGGAGCGTCAGCTACGAGCAGTACTTC. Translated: CASSHRTSGSVSYEQYF.

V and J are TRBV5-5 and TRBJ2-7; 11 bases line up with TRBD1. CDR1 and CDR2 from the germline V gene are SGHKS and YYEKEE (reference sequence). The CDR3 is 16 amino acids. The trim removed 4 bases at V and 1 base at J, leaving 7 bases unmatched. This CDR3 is CASSTRDRGNSYEQYF. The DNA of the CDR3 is TGTGCCAGCAGCACCAGGGACAGGGGGAATTCCTACGAGCAGTACTTC.

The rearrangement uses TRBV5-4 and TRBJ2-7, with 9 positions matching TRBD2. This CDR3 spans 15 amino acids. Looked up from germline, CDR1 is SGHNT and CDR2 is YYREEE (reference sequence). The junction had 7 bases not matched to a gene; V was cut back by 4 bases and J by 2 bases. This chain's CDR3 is CASSRSGRGTYEQYF. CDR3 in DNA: TGTGCCAGCAGCCGTAGCGGGAGAGGGACCTACGAGCAGTACTTC.

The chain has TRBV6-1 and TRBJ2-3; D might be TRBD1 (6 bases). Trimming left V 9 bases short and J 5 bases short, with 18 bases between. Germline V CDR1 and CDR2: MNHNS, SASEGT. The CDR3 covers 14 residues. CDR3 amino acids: CASQTLKGEDTQYF. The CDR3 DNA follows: TGTGCCAGTCAGACACTTAAGGGGGAAGATACGCAGTATTTT.

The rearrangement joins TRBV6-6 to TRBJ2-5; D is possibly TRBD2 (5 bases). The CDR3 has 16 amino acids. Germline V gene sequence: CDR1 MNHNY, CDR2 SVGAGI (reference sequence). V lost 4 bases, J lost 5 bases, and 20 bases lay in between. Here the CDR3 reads CASSCRAEGPLETQYF. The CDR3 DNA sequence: TGTGCCAGCAGTTGTAGAGCGGAAGGGCCACTGGAGACCCAGTACTTC.

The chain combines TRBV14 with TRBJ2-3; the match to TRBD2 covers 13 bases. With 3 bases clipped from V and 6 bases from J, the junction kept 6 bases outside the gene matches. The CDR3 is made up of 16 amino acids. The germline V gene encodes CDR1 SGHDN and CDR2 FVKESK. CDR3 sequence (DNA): TGTGCCAGCAGCCACTCCCGACTAGCGGGAGGTGATACGCAGTATTTT. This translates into CASSHSRLAGGDTQYF. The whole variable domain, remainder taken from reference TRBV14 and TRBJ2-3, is EAGVTQFPSHSVIEKGQTVTLRCDPISGHDNLYWYRRVMGKEIKFLLHFVKESKQDESGMPNNRFLAERTGGTYSTLKVQPAELEDSGVYFCASSHSRLAGGDTQYFGPGTRLTVL.